This TCR beta chain appears in the sequencing data of a study of control samples from healthy donors and cancer patients. Profiling relied on immunoSEQ multiplex PCR, and the TCRdb table lists in-frame clones only, not all of them. This sample has roughly 100,000 clones; around 89% occur once, and the top ten carry approximately 19%. The sequenced sample consisted of PBMCs. The source of this sequence is a man aged 55 to 70 with lung cancer.

This CDR3 reads CASSLSRPTDTQYF. CDR3 nucleotides: TGCGCCAGCAGCTTGTCCCGGCCCACAGATACGCAGTATTTT. This chain links TRBV5-1 with TRBJ2-3; no clear D gene. This CDR3 region has 14 residues. With 1 base removed from V and 2 bases from J, the gap between germline ends came to 8 bases. Looked up from germline, CDR1 is SGHRS and CDR2 is YFSETQ. The entire variable domain, with the rest obtained from reference TRBV5-1 and TRBJ2-3, is as follows: KAGVTQTPRYLIKTRGQQVTLSCSPISGHRSVSWYQQTPGQGLQFLFEYFSETQRNKGNFPGRFSGRQFSNSRSEMNVSTLELGDSALYLCASSLSRPTDTQYFGPGTRLTVL.